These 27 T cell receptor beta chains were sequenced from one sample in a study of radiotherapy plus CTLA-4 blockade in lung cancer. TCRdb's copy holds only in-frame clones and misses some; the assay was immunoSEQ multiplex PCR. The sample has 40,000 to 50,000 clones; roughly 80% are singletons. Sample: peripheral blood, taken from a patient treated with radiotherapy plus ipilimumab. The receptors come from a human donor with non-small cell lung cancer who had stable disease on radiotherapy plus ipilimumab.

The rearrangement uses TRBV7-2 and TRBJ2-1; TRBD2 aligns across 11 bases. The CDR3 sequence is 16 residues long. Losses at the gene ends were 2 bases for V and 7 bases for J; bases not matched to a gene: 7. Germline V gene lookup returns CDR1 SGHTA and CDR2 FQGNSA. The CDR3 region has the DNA TGTGCCAGCAGCTTACCTAGGGCTAGCGGGAGGAATGAGCAGTTCTTC. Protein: CASSLPRASGRNEQFF.

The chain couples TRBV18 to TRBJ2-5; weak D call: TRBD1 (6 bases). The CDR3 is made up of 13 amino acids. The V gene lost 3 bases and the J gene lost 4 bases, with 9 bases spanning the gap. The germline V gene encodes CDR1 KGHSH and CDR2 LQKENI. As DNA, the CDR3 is TGTGCCAGCTCACCCCTCAGGGGAGAGACCCAGTACTTC. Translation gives CASSPLRGETQYF.

Here the CDR3 reads CASRNTNRGRGGYTF. CDR3 nucleotides: TGTGCCAGCAGGAACACCAACAGGGGGCGAGGGGGCTACACCTTC. V gene TRBV27 combines with J gene TRBJ1-2, with 9 positions matching TRBD1. This CDR3 is built from 15 residues. Germline lookup yields CDR1 MNHEY and CDR2 SMNVEV (reference sequence). V dropped 6 bases and J dropped 8; count of bases not matched to a gene: 13.

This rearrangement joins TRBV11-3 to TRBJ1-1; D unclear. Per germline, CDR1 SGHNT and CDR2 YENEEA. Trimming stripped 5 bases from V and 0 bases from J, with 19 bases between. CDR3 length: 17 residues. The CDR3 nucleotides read TGTGCCAGCAGCCCCGCCGCAAGAGCCATGATGAACACTGAAGCTTTCTTT. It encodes CASSPAARAMMNTEAFF.

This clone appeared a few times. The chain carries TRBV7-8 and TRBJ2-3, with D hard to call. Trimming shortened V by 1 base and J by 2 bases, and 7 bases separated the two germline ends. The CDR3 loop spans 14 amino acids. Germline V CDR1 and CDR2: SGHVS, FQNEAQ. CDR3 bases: TGTGCCAGCAGCTTAGAACAGCCCACAGATACGCAGTATTTT. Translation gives CASSLEQPTDTQYF.

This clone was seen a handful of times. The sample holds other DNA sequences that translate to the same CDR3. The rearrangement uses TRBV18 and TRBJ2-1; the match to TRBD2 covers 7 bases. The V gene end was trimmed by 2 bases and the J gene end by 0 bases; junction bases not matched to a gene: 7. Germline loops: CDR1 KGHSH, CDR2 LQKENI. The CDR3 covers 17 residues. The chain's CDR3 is CASSPRASGSSYNEQFF. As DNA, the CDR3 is TGTGCCAGCTCACCAAGGGCTAGCGGAAGCTCCTACAATGAGCAGTTCTTC.

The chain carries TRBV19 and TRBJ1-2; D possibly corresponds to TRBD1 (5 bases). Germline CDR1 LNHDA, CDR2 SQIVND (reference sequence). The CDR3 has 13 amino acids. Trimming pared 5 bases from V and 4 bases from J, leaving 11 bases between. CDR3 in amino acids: CASSPPQGYGYTF. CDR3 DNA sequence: TGTGCCAGTAGTCCCCCGCAGGGCTATGGCTACACCTTC.

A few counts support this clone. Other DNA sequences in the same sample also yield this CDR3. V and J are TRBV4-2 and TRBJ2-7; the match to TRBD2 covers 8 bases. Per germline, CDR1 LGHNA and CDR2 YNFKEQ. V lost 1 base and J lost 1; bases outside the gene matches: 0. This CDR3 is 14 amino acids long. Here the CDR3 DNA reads TGTGCCAGCAGCCAAGCGGGAGGGTCCTACGAGCAGTACTTC. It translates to CASSQAGGSYEQYF.

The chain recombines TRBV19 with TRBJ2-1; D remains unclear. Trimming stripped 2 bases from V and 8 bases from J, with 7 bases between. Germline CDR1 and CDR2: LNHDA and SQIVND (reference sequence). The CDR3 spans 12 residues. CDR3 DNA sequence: TGTGCCAGTAGTATATACATCGATGAGCAGTTCTTC. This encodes CASSIYIDEQFF.

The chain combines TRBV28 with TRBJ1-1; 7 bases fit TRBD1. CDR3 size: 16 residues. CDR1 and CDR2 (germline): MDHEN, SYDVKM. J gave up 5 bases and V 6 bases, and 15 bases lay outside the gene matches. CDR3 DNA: TGTGCCAGCAGGCCTGATCAGCACAGGGGTGGTACTGAAGCTTTCTTT. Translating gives CASRPDQHRGGTEAFF.

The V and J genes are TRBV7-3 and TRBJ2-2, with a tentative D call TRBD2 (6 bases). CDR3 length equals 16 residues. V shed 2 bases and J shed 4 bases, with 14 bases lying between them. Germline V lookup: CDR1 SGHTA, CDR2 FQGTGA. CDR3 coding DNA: TGTGCCAGCAGCTTACCGGGAGTAGAGGGCACCGGGGAGCTGTTTTTT. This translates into CASSLPGVEGTGELFF. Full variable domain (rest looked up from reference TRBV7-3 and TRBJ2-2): GAGVSQTPSNKVTEKGKYVELRCDPISGHTALYWYRQSLGQGPEFLIYFQGTGAADDSGLPNDRFFAVRPEGSVSTLKIQRTERGDSAVYLCASSLPGVEGTGELFFGEGSRLTVL.

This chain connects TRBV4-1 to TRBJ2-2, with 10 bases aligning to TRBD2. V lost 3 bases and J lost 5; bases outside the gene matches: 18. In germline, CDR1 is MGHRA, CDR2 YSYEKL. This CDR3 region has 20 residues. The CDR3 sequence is CASSHPRRLAGARVTGELFF. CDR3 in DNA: TGCGCCAGCAGCCACCCCAGGCGGCTAGCGGGAGCGAGGGTGACCGGGGAGCTGTTTTTT.

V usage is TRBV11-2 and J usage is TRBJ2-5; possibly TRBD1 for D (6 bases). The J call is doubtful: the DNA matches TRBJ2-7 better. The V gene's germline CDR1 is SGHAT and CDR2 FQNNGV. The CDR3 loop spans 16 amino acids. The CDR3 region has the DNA TGTGCCAGCAGCCGAATCTATGAAAACAGGGCCTACGAGCAGTACTTC. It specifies CASSRIYENRAYEQYF.

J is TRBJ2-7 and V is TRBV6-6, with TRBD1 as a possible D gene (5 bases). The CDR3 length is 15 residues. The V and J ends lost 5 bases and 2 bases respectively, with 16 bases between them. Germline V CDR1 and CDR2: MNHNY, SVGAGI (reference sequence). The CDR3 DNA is TGTGCCAGCAGTGACATTCGCGACAGAGCCTACGAGCAGTACTTC. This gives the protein CASSDIRDRAYEQYF.

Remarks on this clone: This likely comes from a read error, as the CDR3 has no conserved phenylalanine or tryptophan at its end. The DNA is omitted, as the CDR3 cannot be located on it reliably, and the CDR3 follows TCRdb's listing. The CDR3 here is CASSSLVI. This chain joins TRBV21-1 and TRBJ1-1. TRBV21-1 is a listed pseudogene. 8 amino acids form the CDR3, both terminal residues included.

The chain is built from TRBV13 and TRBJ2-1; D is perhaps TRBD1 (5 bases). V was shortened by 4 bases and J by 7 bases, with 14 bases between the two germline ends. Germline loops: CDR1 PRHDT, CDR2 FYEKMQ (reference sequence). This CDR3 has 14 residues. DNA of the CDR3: TGTGCCAGCAGCTCACACGTGGCAGGGAATGAGCAGTTCTTC. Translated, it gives CASSSHVAGNEQFF.

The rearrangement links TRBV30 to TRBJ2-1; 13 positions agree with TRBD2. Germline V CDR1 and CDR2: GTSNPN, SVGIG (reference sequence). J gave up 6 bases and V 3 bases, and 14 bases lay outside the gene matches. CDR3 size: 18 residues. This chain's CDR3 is CAWSGTSGTPDRANEQFF. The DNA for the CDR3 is TGTGCCTGGAGCGGGACTAGCGGGACGCCCGACAGGGCCAATGAGCAGTTCTTC.

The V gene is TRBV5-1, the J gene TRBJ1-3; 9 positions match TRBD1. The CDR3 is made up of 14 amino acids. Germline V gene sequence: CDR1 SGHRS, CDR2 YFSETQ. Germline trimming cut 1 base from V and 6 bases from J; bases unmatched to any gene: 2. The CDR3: CASSLWDRENTIYF. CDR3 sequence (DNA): TGCGCCAGCAGCTTGTGGGACAGGGAAAACACCATATATTTT. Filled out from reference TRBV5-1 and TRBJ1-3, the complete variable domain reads KAGVTQTPRYLIKTRGQQVTLSCSPISGHRSVSWYQQTPGQGLQFLFEYFSETQRNKGNFPGRFSGRQFSNSRSEMNVSTLELGDSALYLCASSLWDRENTIYFGEGSWLTVV.

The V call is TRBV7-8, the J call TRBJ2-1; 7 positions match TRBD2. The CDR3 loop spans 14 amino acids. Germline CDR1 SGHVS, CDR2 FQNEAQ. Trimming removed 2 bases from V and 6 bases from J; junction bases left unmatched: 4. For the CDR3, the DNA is TGTGCCAGCAGCTTAAGGGAGGGGACCAATGAGCAGTTCTTC. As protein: CASSLREGTNEQFF.

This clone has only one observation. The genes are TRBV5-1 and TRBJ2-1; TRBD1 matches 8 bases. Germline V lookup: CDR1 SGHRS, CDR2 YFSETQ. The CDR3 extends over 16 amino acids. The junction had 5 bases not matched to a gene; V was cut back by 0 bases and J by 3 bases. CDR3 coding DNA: TGCGCCAGCAGCTTGGGTGACAGGGGTCGCTACAATGAGCAGTTCTTC. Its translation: CASSLGDRGRYNEQFF. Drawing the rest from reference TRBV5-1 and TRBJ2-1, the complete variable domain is KAGVTQTPRYLIKTRGQQVTLSCSPISGHRSVSWYQQTPGQGLQFLFEYFSETQRNKGNFPGRFSGRQFSNSRSEMNVSTLELGDSALYLCASSLGDRGRYNEQFFGPGTRLTVL.

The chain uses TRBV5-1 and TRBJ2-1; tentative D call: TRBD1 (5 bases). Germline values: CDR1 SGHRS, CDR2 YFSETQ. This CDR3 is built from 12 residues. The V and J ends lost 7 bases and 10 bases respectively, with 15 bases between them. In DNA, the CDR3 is TGCGCCAGCCGCCCTACAGGCGTCGAGCAGTTCTTC. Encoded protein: CASRPTGVEQFF. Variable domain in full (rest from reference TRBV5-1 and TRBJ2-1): KAGVTQTPRYLIKTRGQQVTLSCSPISGHRSVSWYQQTPGQGLQFLFEYFSETQRNKGNFPGRFSGRQFSNSRSEMNVSTLELGDSALYLCASRPTGVEQFFGPGTRLTVL.

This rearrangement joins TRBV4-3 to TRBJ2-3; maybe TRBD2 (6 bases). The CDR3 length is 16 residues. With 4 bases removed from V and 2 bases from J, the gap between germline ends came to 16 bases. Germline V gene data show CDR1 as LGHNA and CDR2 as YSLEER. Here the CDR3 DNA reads TGCGCCAGCAGCCTTAGTAGCGGACGATCCACAGATACGCAGTATTTT. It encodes CASSLSSGRSTDTQYF.

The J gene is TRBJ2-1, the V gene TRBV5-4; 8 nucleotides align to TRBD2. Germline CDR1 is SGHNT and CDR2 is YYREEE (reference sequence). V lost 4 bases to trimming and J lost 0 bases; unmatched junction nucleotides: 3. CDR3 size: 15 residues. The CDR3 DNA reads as TGTGCCAGCAGCCCCGGGACTAGCTCCTACAATGAGCAGTTCTTC. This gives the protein CASSPGTSSYNEQFF.

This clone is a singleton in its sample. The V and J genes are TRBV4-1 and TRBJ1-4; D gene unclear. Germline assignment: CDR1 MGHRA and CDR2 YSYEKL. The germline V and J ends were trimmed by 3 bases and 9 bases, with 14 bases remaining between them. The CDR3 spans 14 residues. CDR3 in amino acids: CASSQLETGKKLFF. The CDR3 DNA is TGCGCCAGCAGCCAGCTGGAAACGGGAAAAAAACTGTTTTTT.

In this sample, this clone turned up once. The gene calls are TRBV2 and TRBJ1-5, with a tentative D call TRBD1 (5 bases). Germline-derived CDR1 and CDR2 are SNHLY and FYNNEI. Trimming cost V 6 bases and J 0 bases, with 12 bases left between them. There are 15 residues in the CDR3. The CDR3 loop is CASRQDLYSNQPQHF. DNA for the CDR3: TGTGCCAGCAGACAGGACCTCTATAGCAATCAGCCCCAGCATTTT.

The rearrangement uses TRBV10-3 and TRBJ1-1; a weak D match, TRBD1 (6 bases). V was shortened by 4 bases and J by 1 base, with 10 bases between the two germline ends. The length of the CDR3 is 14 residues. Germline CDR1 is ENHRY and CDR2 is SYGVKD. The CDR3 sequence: CAISAKQGNTEAFF. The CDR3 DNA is TGTGCCATCAGTGCAAAACAGGGGAACACTGAAGCTTTCTTT.

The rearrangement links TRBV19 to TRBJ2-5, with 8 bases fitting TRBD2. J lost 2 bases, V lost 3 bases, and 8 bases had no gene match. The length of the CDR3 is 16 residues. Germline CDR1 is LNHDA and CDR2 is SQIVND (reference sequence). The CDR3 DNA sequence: TGTGCCAGTAGTATTGTGGCTAGCGGGCCACAAGAGACCCAGTACTTC. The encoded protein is CASSIVASGPQETQYF.